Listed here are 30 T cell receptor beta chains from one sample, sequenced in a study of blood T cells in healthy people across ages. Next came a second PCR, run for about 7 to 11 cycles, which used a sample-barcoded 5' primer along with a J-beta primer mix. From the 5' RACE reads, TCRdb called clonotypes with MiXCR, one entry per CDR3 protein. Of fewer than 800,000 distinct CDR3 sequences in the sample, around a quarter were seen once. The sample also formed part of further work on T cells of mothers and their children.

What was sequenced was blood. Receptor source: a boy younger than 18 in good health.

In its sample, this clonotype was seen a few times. The CDR3 DNA reads TGTGCCACCAGTAAATCAGGGTGGGAGACCCAGTACTTC. Translated, it gives CATSKSGWETQYF. The rearrangement joins TRBV24-1 to TRBJ2-7; maybe TRBD1 (5 bases). The DNA matches TRBJ2-5 better at its end, which makes the J call doubtful. This CDR3 is 13 amino acids long. Germline CDR1 and CDR2: KGHDR and SFDVKD.

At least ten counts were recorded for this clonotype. The CDR3 loop is CASSLSGSPYNEQFF. CDR3 bases: TGTGCCAGCAGCTTAAGCGGGAGTCCCTACAATGAGCAGTTCTTC. V is TRBV3-1 and J is TRBJ2-1, with 8 bases that match TRBD2. V was clipped by 5 bases and J by 2 bases; unmatched bases: 5. Germline V gene data show CDR1 as LGHDT and CDR2 as YNNKEL (reference sequence). This CDR3 contains 15 residues.

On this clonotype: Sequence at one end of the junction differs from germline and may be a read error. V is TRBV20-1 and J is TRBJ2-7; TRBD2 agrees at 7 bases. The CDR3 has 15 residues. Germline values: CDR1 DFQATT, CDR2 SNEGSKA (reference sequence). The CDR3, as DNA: TGCAGTGCAAGAGATAGACTAGCCTCATTGGACGAGCAGTACTTC. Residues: CSARDRLASLDEQYF.

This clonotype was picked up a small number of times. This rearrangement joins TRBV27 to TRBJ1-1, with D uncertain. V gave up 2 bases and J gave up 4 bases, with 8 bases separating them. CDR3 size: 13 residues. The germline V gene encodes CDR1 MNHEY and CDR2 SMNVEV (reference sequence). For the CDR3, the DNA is TGTGCCAGCAGTTTAGGGATTAGCACTGAAGCTTTCTTT. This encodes CASSLGISTEAFF.

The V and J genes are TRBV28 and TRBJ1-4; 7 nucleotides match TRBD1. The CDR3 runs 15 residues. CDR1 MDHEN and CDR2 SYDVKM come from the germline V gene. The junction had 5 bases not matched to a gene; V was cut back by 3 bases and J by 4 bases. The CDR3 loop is CASSFTGTVNEKLFF. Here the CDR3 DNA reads TGTGCCAGCAGTTTTACCGGGACAGTTAATGAAAAACTGTTTTTT.

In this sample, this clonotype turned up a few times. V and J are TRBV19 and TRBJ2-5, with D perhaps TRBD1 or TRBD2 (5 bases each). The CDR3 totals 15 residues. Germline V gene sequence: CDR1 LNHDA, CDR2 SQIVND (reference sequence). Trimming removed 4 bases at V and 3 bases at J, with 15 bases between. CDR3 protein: CASSTGAGGKETQYF. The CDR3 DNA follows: TGTGCCAGTAGTACTGGGGCCGGAGGAAAAGAGACCCAGTACTTC.

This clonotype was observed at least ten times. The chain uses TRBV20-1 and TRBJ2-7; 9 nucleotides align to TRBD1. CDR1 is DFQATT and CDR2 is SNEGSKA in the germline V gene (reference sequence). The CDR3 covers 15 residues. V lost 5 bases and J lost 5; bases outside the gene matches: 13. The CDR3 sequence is CSAVNLGTGNHEQYF. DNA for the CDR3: TGCAGTGCTGTTAATCTCGGGACAGGGAACCACGAGCAGTACTTC.

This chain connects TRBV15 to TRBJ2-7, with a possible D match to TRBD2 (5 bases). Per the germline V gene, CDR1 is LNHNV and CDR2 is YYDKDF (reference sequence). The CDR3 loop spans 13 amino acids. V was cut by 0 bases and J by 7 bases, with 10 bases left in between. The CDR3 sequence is CATSRDKRGEQYF. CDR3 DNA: TGTGCCACCAGCAGAGATAAACGAGGGGAGCAGTACTTC.

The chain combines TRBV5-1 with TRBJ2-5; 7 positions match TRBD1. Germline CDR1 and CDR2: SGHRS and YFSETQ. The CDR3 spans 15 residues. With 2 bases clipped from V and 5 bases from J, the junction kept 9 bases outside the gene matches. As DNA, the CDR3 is TGCGCCAGCAGCTTCTGGGACAGAGGGGAGGAGACCCAGTACTTC. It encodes CASSFWDRGEETQYF.

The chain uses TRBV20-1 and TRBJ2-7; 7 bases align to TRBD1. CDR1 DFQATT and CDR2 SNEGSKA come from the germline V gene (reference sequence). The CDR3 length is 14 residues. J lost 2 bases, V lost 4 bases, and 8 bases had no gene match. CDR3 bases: TGCAGTGCTAATACAGGGGCCATCACCTACGAGCAGTACTTC. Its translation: CSANTGAITYEQYF.

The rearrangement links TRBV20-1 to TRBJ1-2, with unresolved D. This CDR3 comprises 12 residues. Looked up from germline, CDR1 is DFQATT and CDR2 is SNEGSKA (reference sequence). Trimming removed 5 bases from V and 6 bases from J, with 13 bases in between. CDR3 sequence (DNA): TGCAGTGCTCGAAACAGAAATGATGGCTACACCTTC. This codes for CSARNRNDGYTF.

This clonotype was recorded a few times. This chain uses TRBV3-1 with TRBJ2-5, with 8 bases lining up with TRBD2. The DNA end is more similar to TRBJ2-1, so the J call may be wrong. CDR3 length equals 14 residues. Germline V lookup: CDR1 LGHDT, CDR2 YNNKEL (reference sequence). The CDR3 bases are TGTGCCAGCAGCCACTTAGCGGGGAACAATGAGCAGTTCTTC. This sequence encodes CASSHLAGNNEQFF.

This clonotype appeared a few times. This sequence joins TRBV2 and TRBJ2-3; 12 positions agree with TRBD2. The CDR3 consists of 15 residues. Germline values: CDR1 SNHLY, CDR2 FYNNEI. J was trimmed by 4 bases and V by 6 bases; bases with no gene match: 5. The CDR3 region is CASSSSGGAADTQYF. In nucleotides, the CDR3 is TGTGCCAGCAGCTCTAGCGGGGGGGCAGCAGATACGCAGTATTTT.

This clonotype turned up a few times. The CDR3 sequence: CSATTTTSWDEQFF. CDR3 coding DNA: TGCAGTGCGACTACTACGACTAGCTGGGATGAGCAGTTCTTC. This chain links TRBV20-1 with TRBJ2-1, with 7 positions matching TRBD2. CDR3 length: 14 residues. With 6 bases clipped from V and 8 bases from J, the junction kept 13 bases outside the gene matches. The germline V gene encodes CDR1 DFQATT and CDR2 SNEGSKA (reference sequence).

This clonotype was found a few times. The DNA for the CDR3 is TGTGCCAGCAGTGAGGAGGAGGGGGTTTCGAGCTCCTACGAGCAGTACTTC. The encoded protein is CASSEEEGVSSSYEQYF. The chain carries TRBV2 and TRBJ2-7; D tentatively fits TRBD1 or TRBD2 (6 bases each). Germline loops: CDR1 SNHLY, CDR2 FYNNEI. The germline V and J ends were trimmed by 3 bases and 0 bases, with 18 bases remaining between them. The CDR3 spans 17 residues.

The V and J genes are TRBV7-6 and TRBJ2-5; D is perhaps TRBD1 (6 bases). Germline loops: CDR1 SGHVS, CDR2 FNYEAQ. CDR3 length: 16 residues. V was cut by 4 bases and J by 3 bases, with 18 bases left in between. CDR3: CASSSPDGAGEETQYF. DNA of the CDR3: TGTGCCAGCAGCTCTCCCGATGGGGCAGGGGAAGAGACCCAGTACTTC.

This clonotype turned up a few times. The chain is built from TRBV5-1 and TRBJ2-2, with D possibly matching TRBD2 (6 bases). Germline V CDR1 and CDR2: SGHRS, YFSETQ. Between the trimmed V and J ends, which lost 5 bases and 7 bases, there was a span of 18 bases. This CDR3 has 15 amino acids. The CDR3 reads CASRELAGGGGELFF. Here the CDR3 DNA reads TGCGCCAGCAGAGAACTAGCTGGTGGTGGCGGGGAGCTGTTTTTT.

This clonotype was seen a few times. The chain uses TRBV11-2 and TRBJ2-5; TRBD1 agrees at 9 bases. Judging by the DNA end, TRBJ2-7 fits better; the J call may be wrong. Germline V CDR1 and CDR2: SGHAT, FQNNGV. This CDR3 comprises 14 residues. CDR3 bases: TGTGCCAGCAGCACTCAGACAGGGGGGGGCGAGCAGTACTTC. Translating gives CASSTQTGGGEQYF.

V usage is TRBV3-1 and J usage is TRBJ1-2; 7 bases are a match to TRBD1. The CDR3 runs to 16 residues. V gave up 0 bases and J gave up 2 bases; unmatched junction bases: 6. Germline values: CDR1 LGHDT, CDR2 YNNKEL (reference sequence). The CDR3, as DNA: TGTGCCAGCAGCCAAGACGACAGGGTATGGAACTATGGCTACACCTTC. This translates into CASSQDDRVWNYGYTF.

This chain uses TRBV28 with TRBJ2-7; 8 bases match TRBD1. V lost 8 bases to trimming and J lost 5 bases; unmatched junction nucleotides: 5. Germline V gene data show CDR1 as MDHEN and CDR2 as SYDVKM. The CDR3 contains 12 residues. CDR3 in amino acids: CASGTGFHEQYF. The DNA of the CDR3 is TGTGCCAGCGGGACAGGCTTCCACGAGCAGTACTTC.

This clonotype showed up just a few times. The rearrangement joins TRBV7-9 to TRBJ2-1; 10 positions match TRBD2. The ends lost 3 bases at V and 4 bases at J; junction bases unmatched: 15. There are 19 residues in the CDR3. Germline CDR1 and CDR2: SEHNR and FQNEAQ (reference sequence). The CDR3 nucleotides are TGTGCCAGCAGCTTTCAGCGTAGCGGGGGGACTTTATATTACAATGAGCAGTTCTTC. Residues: CASSFQRSGGTLYYNEQFF.

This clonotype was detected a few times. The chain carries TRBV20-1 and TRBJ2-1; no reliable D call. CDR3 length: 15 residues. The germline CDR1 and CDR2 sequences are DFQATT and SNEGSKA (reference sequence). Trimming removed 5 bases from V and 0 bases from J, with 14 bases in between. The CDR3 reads CSAAPLPSSYNEQFF. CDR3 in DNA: TGCAGTGCTGCCCCCCTCCCCAGCTCCTACAATGAGCAGTTCTTC.

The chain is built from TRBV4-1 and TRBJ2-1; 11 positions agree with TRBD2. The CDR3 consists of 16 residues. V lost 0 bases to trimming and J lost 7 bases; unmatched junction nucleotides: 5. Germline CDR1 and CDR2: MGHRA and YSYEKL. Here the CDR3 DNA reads TGCGCCAGCAGCCAAGAATCTAGCGGGAGGAGGAATGAGCAGTTCTTC. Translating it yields CASSQESSGRRNEQFF.

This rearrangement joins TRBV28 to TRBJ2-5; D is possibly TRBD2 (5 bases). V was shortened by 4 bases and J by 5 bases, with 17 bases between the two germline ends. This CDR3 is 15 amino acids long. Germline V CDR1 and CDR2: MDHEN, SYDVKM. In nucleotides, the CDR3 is TGTGCCAGCAGTTCTAGGGCCGAGGGTTTTGAGACCCAGTACTTC. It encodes CASSSRAEGFETQYF.

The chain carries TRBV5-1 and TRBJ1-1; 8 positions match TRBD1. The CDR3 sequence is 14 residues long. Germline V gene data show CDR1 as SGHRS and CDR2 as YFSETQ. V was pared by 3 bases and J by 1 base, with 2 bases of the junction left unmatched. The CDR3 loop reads CASSSDRANTEAFF. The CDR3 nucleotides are TGCGCCAGCAGCTCGGACAGGGCGAACACTGAAGCTTTCTTT.

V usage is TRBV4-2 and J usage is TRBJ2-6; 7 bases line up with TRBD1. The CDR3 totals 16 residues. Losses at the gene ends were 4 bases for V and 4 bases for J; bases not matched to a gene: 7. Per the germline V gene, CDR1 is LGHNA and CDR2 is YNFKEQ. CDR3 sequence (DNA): TGTGCCAGCAGCCCCAAACAGGGGTCCGGGGCCAACGTCCTGACTTTC. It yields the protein CASSPKQGSGANVLTF.

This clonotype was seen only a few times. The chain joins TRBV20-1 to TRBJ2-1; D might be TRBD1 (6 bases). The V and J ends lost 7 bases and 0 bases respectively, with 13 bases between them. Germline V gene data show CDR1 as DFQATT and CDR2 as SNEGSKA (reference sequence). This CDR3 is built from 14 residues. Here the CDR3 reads CSVQGTTSYNEQFF. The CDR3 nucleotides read TGCAGTGTTCAGGGGACCACCTCCTACAATGAGCAGTTCTTC.

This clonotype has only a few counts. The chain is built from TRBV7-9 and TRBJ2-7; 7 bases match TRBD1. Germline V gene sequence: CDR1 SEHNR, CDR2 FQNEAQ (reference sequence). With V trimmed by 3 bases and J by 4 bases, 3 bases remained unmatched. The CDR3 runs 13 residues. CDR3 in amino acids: CASSFYRGYEQYF. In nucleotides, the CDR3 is TGTGCCAGCAGCTTTTACAGGGGTTACGAGCAGTACTTC. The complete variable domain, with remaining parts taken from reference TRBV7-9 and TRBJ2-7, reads DTGVSQNPRHKITKRGQNVTFRCDPISEHNRLYWYRQTLGQGPEFLTYFQNEAQLEKSRLLSDRFSAERPKGSFSTLEIQRTEQGDSAMYLCASSFYRGYEQYFGPGTRLTVT.

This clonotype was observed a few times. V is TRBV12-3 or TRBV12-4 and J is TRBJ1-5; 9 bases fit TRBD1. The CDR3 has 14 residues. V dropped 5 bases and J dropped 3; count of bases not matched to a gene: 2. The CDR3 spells CASSLQGANQPQHF. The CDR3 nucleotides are TGTGCCAGCAGTCTACAGGGGGCCAATCAGCCCCAGCATTTT.

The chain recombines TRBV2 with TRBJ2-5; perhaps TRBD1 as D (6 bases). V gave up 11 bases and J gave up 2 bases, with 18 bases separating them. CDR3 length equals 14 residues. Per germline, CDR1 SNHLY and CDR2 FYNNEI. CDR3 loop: CAHSPGHLQETQYF. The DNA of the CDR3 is TGTGCCCATTCACCGGGACACCTACAAGAGACCCAGTACTTC.